This is a list of T cell receptor beta chains from one sample in a study of T cell responses to AZD1222 COVID-19 vaccine. The protocol was immunoSEQ multiplex PCR, while the TCRdb copy is restricted to in-frame clones and leaves out a portion. This table has 200,000 to 300,000 clones, 93% appearing once. Sequenced here: peripheral blood, sampled on day 0 of AZD1222 vaccination. The receptor source for this set is an adult in good health. The CDR3 runs from the conserved cysteine through the conserved F or W. The D gene is left open where the match is weak. Clone size is not always given. Where it is, it says once, few, many or a class for expanded clones.

clone size: few
J gene: TRBJ2-1
V gene: TRBV9
D gene: NA
CDR3 DNA: TGTGCCAGCAGCGTAGATTGGGGGTCCTACAATGAGCAGTTCTTC
CDR3 protein: CASSVDWGSYNEQFF

clone size: NA
J gene: TRBJ1-5
V gene: TRBV15
D gene: NA
CDR3 DNA: TGTGCCACCAGCAAACGGCCGGGCAATCAGCCCCAGCATTTT
CDR3 protein: CATSKRPGNQPQHF

clone size: NA
J gene: TRBJ1-1
V gene: TRBV19
D gene: NA
CDR3 DNA: TGTGCCAGTACCCCATTAGGACAAACGAACACTGAAGCTTTCTTT
CDR3 protein: CASTPLGQTNTEAFF

clone size: NA
J gene: TRBJ2-3
V gene: TRBV12-3/TRBV12-4
D gene: NA
CDR3 DNA: TGTGCCAGCAGTTTGAGGGGGGCAGATACGCAGTATTTT
CDR3 protein: CASSLRGADTQYF

clone size: NA
J gene: TRBJ2-7
V gene: TRBV30
D gene: NA
CDR3 DNA: TGTGCCTGGACCTCCGGCCCAGGGGAGCAGTACTTC
CDR3 protein: CAWTSGPGEQYF

clone size: NA
J gene: TRBJ2-5
V gene: TRBV18
D gene: NA
CDR3 DNA: TGTGCCAGCTCACCAACCGCCGGCGAGACCCAGTACTTC
CDR3 protein: CASSPTAGETQYF

clone size: NA
J gene: TRBJ2-5
V gene: TRBV29-1
D gene: NA
CDR3 DNA: TGCAGCGTTGTAGTCCAGGGGGGGACCCAGTACTTC
CDR3 protein: CSVVVQGGTQYF

clone size: NA
J gene: TRBJ2-3
V gene: TRBV7-3
D gene: NA
CDR3 DNA: TGTGCCAGCAGCTTAAGACCTTCTAGCACTAGCACAGATACGCAGTATTTT
CDR3 protein: CASSLRPSSTSTDTQYF

clone size: once
J gene: TRBJ1-4
V gene: TRBV18
D gene: TRBD1
CDR3 DNA: TGTGCCAGCTCACTAATGAAACAGGGGAATGAAAAACTGTTTTTT
CDR3 protein: CASSLMKQGNEKLFF

clone size: NA
J gene: TRBJ1-6
V gene: TRBV6-5
D gene: NA
CDR3 DNA: TGTGCCAGCAGTTACTCGGCAGGTACTTCACCCCTCCACTTT
CDR3 protein: CASSYSAGTSPLHF

clone size: NA
J gene: TRBJ2-4
V gene: TRBV28
D gene: NA
CDR3 DNA: TGTGCCAGCAGTCTCAATGACATTCAGTACTTC
CDR3 protein: CASSLNDIQYF

clone size: NA
J gene: TRBJ1-2
V gene: TRBV19
D gene: NA
CDR3 DNA: TGTGCCAGTTCAGGGGTCCGGGGCTATGGCTACACCTTC
CDR3 protein: CASSGVRGYGYTF

clone size: NA
J gene: TRBJ2-3
V gene: TRBV5-4
D gene: TRBD2
CDR3 DNA: TGTGCCAGCAGCTTGTTAGCGGGAGAGATCGCAGATACGCAGTATTTT
CDR3 protein: CASSLLAGEIADTQYF

clone size: NA
J gene: TRBJ2-7
V gene: TRBV4-3
D gene: NA
CDR3 DNA: TGCGCCAGCAGCTCCGGACACGGCTCCTACGAGCAGTACTTC
CDR3 protein: CASSSGHGSYEQYF

clone size: NA
J gene: TRBJ1-2
V gene: TRBV27
D gene: NA
CDR3 DNA: TGTGCCAGCTCCCGACTCAATGGGTATGGCTACACCTTC
CDR3 protein: CASSRLNGYGYTF

clone size: NA
J gene: TRBJ1-1
V gene: TRBV6-5
D gene: TRBD1
CDR3 DNA: TGTGCCAGCAGTTATGGGACAGGGGGGACTGAAGCTTTCTTT
CDR3 protein: CASSYGTGGTEAFF

clone size: NA
J gene: TRBJ1-1
V gene: TRBV12-3/TRBV12-4
D gene: NA
CDR3 DNA: TGTGCCAGCAGTACCTCACGGGGCACTGAAGCTTTCTTT
CDR3 protein: CASSTSRGTEAFF

clone size: NA
J gene: TRBJ2-7
V gene: TRBV5-1
D gene: NA
CDR3 DNA: TGCGCCAGCAGTCCCTCCGGGACGGGCTACGAGCAGTACTTC
CDR3 protein: CASSPSGTGYEQYF

clone size: NA
J gene: TRBJ2-1
V gene: TRBV7-2
D gene: TRBD1
CDR3 DNA: TGTGCCAGCAGCACCGGACAGGCCTACAATGAGCAGTTCTTC
CDR3 protein: CASSTGQAYNEQFF

clone size: NA
J gene: TRBJ1-5
V gene: TRBV6-1
D gene: NA
CDR3 DNA: TGTGCCAGCAGTGAAGCGATACACAGGCTTAATCAGCCCCAGCATTTT
CDR3 protein: CASSEAIHRLNQPQHF